These 17 T cell receptor beta chains originate from one sample sequenced in a study of blood T cell repertoires in COVID-19. The assay was immunoSEQ multiplex PCR, and TCRdb's table has in-frame clones only and misses some. The table records some 230,000 clones, 75% to 90% of them present only once. Sequencing used PBMCs or T cells enriched from blood (not recorded which). Receptors were obtained from a woman between 18 and 29 years old in a cohort exposed to, infected with or recovered from COVID-19 (not recorded which).

This clone was detected only once. The chain combines TRBV2 with TRBJ1-3; D gene ambiguous. Germline values: CDR1 SNHLY, CDR2 FYNNEI. The CDR3 consists of 15 residues. Trimming removed 3 bases from V and 0 bases from J, with 9 bases in between. The CDR3 reads CASSDWNSSGNTIYF. Here the CDR3 DNA reads TGTGCCAGCAGTGATTGGAACAGCTCTGGAAACACCATATATTTT.

This clone has only one observation. This chain connects TRBV10-1 to TRBJ1-5; D is undetermined. This CDR3 has 14 amino acids. V lost 4 bases and J lost 1, with 8 bases in between. CDR1 is WNHNN, CDR2 SYGVQD, per germline (reference sequence). CDR3 in DNA: TGCGCCAGCAGTGGGAGAGAGAGCAATCAGCCCCAGCATTTT. It encodes CASSGRESNQPQHF.

The chain joins TRBV12-3 or TRBV12-4 to TRBJ1-1; maybe TRBD1 (5 bases). V lost 6 bases, J lost 6 bases, and 14 bases lay in between. The CDR3 contains 13 residues. CDR3 bases: TGTGCCAGCAGCCTAGGGGCGGAACCTGAAGCTTTCTTT. Its translation is CASSLGAEPEAFF.

The CDR3 region is CASSPGRREAFF. The CDR3 DNA follows: TGTGCCAGCAGCCCCGGACGGAGGGAGGCTTTCTTT. This chain uses TRBV7-2 with TRBJ1-1; D remains unclear. There are 12 residues in the CDR3. Germline V CDR1 and CDR2: SGHTA, FQGNSA. The V gene lost 5 bases and the J gene lost 11 bases, with 15 bases spanning the gap.

The gene calls are TRBV6-5 and TRBJ1-1; TRBD1 might be the D (6 bases). CDR1 MNHEY and CDR2 SVGAGI come from the germline V gene. This CDR3 region has 15 residues. V shed 2 bases and J shed 7 bases, with 17 bases lying between them. As DNA, the CDR3 is TGTGCCAGCAGTTACGAACCCCGAGGGGGAAGTGAAGCTTTCTTT. It encodes CASSYEPRGGSEAFF.

The chain couples TRBV6-5 to TRBJ1-6; D is unresolved. V lost 7 bases and J 5 bases, leaving 9 bases between the germline ends. The CDR3 sequence is 13 residues long. In germline, CDR1 is MNHEY, CDR2 SVGAGI. CDR3 sequence: CASMTLDNSPLHF. CDR3 DNA: TGTGCCAGCATGACACTTGATAATTCACCCCTCCACTTT.

Regarding this clone: A junction boundary mismatches the germline segment, possibly from a read error. The V gene is TRBV5-1, the J gene TRBJ2-7; TRBD1 matches 7 bases. Germline V gene sequence: CDR1 SGHRS, CDR2 YFSETQ. The length of the CDR3 is 14 residues. The CDR3 DNA is TGCGCCAGCACCTTGGGGGACAGTTCCTACGAGCAGTACTTC. This codes for CASTLGDSSYEQYF.

V is TRBV6-5 and J is TRBJ2-7, with a weak D call TRBD2 (7 bases). V was clipped by 0 bases and J by 1 base, with 10 bases between them. The CDR3 is made up of 15 amino acids. Germline CDR1 and CDR2: MNHEY and SVGAGI. CDR3 residues: CASSYSGGPSYEQYF. The CDR3 nucleotides are TGTGCCAGCAGTTACTCGGGGGGGCCGTCCTACGAGCAGTACTTC.

V gene TRBV11-2 combines with J gene TRBJ2-1, with D tentatively TRBD1 (5 bases). This CDR3 comprises 16 residues. Trimming took off 3 bases at V and 2 bases at J, with 14 bases between the two ends. Germline V gives CDR1 SGHAT, CDR2 FQNNGV. In DNA form, the CDR3 reads TGTGCCAGCAGCTTGGGGCAGTCCACTACCTACAATGAGCAGTTCTTC. Its translation is CASSLGQSTTYNEQFF.

The chain carries TRBV5-8 and TRBJ2-3; TRBD2 might be the D (6 bases). V gave up 1 base and J gave up 0 bases, with 9 bases separating them. This CDR3 region has 15 residues. Germline V gives CDR1 SGHTS, CDR2 YDEGEE. The CDR3 loop reads CASSLRGTSTDTQYF. CDR3 in DNA: TGTGCCAGCAGCTTGCGGGGGACTAGCACAGATACGCAGTATTTT.

The chain is built from TRBV5-1 and TRBJ2-3, with 7 bases matching TRBD2. V lost 6 bases to trimming and J lost 6 bases; unmatched junction nucleotides: 16. The germline V gene has CDR1 SGHRS and CDR2 YFSETQ. The CDR3 contains 16 residues. The CDR3 coding sequence is TGCGCCAGCACCTTCCTGCCTGGCGGGAGAGAGGATACGCAGTATTTT. This sequence encodes CASTFLPGGREDTQYF.

The CDR3 DNA reads TGTGCCAGCAGAGCCACCACGACAGGGGGCCATGGCTACACCTTC. This encodes CASRATTTGGHGYTF. The chain carries TRBV9 and TRBJ1-2, with 10 positions matching TRBD1. Trimming at V came to 5 bases and at J to 6 bases, leaving 10 bases not matched to a gene. Germline V gene data show CDR1 as SGDLS and CDR2 as YYNGEE. The CDR3 is 15 amino acids. The whole variable domain, filled in from reference TRBV9 and TRBJ1-2, reads DSGVTQTPKHLITATGQRVTLRCSPRSGDLSVYWYQQSLDQGLQFLIQYYNGEERAKGNILERFSAQQFPDLHSELNLSSLELGDSALYFCASRATTTGGHGYTFGSGTRLTVV.

J is TRBJ2-7 and V is TRBV27; D gene uncertain. Germline CDR1 reads MNHEY; CDR2 reads SMNVEV (reference sequence). V dropped 0 bases and J dropped 4 bases, with 16 bases sitting between them. The CDR3 is made up of 16 amino acids. The CDR3 protein is CASSLSKSSSLYEQYF. CDR3 DNA sequence: TGTGCCAGCAGTTTATCGAAAAGCTCATCGCTTTACGAGCAGTACTTC.

The CDR3 DNA follows: TGTGCCAGCAGCTTGTATTTACTAGCGGGGGACAATGAGCAGTTCTTC. Its translation: CASSLYLLAGDNEQFF. The chain has TRBV5-4 and TRBJ2-1; 11 nucleotides line up with TRBD2. This CDR3 spans 16 amino acids. Looked up from germline, CDR1 is SGHNT and CDR2 is YYREEE (reference sequence). Trimming cost V 1 base and J 5 bases; bases outside gene matches: 5.

V usage is TRBV24-1 and J usage is TRBJ2-7; TRBD2 is a possible D gene (6 bases). Germline CDR1 KGHDR, CDR2 SFDVKD. The V end was cut by 4 bases, the J end by 3 bases, with 15 bases between. The CDR3 length is 15 residues. CDR3 sequence (DNA): TGTGCCACCAGTGAGAAGAAGGCGGGGATCTACGAGCAGTACTTC. Protein: CATSEKKAGIYEQYF.

Of note for this clone: The identical CDR3 is also encoded by other nucleotide sequences in the sample. The CDR3 region is CASSADRGSGNTIYF. CDR3 in DNA: TGTGCCAGCAGTGCGGACAGGGGATCTGGAAACACCATATATTTT. V is TRBV2 and J is TRBJ1-3; 9 positions match TRBD1. V dropped 4 bases and J dropped 1; count of bases not matched to a gene: 2. Germline V gene data show CDR1 as SNHLY and CDR2 as FYNNEI. There are 15 residues in the CDR3.

V is TRBV3-1 (or the pseudogene TRBV3-2) and J is TRBJ2-5; D might be TRBD2 (5 bases). With 0 bases removed from V and 4 bases from J, the gap between germline ends came to 21 bases. The length of the CDR3 is 18 residues. CDR1 is LGHDT and CDR2 is YNNKEL in the germline V gene (reference sequence). CDR3 nucleotide sequence: TGTGCCAGCAGCCAAGATGAATATGGTACTAGAAGAGCAGAGACCCAGTACTTC. It yields the protein CASSQDEYGTRRAETQYF.